This T cell receptor (beta chain) is drawn from a study of blood T cell repertoires in COVID-19. The table came from immunoSEQ multiplex PCR; TCRdb's copy has only in-frame clones and leaves some out. The repertoire consists of 160,000 or so clones, with 89% occurring once and the leading ten covering approximately 3%. Germline V gene lookup returns CDR1 SGHAT and CDR2 FQNNGV. CDR3 size: 14 residues. Between the trimmed V and J ends, which lost 2 bases and 6 bases, there was a span of 8 bases. Material for sequencing was peripheral blood. The TCR comes from a man in his fifties or sixties with acute or convalescent COVID-19. The chain recombines TRBV11-2 with TRBJ1-6; D remains ambiguous. The CDR3 here is CASSLHGSNSPLHF. The CDR3 nucleotides read TGTGCCAGCAGCTTACACGGTTCTAATTCACCCCTCCACTTT.